A selection of T cell receptor beta chains follows, all from one sample in a study of response to subunit inactivated influenza vaccine. Via MiXCR, TCRdb re-called the RT-PCR reads, giving one row per CDR3 protein. The table lists roughly 500,000 distinct CDR3 sequences, 16% of them singletons. Sequences were derived from CD4+ T cells sorted from PBMCs, sampled approximately 25 months after vaccination. The receptors here all came from a man aged 50 to 75 who received an inactivated influenza vaccine. CDR3s include the opening cysteine and the closing phenylalanine or tryptophan. The D gene is left open where the match is weak. The size field is filled for only some rows; it gives once, few, many or a size class.

CDR3nt	CDR3aa	d_gene	abundance	v_gene	j_gene
TGTGCCATCAGTGAATACGGAGGGGCAGTTGGCTACACCTTC	CAISEYGGAVGYTF	-	few	TRBV10-3	TRBJ1-2
TGCGCCAGCAGCCAAGTTTCAGGGGTATGGACTGAAGCTTTCTTT	CASSQVSGVWTEAFF	-	many	TRBV4-3	TRBJ1-1
TGCAGTGCTAGTGAGGGGCCGAAATACAATGAGCAGTTCTTC	CSASEGPKYNEQFF	-	few	TRBV20-1	TRBJ2-1
TGTGCCAGCAGTGTCAACCGGGACTTTTACAATGAGCAGTTCTTC	CASSVNRDFYNEQFF	-	few	TRBV6-1	TRBJ2-1
TGTGCCAGCAGCTCCGGACGGCTCTATGGCTACACCTTC	CASSSGRLYGYTF	-	-	TRBV7-8	TRBJ1-2
TGTGCCAGCAGCGGTGGACAGGGGAGAGCGGGGAACACTGAAGCTTTCTTT	CASSGGQGRAGNTEAFF	TRBD1	many	TRBV5-5	TRBJ1-1
TGTGCCAGCAGTTGGAGGGGATACACCGGGGAGCTGTTTTTT	CASSWRGYTGELFF	-	-	TRBV6-2/TRBV6-3	TRBJ2-2
TGCAGCGTGGTGCGGGGGGCCAATCAAGAGACCCAGTACTTC	CSVVRGANQETQYF	TRBD2	-	TRBV29-1	TRBJ2-5
TGTGCCAGCAGCCCGGGACTAGCGGGGTCACATGAGCAGTTCTTC	CASSPGLAGSHEQFF	TRBD2	-	TRBV3-1	TRBJ2-1
TGTGCCAGCAGCCAAGACAAGAGAACCCAGTACTTC	CASSQDKRTQYF	-	-	TRBV3-1	TRBJ2-5
TGTGCCAGCAGTTACTCGGGGTACTACAATGAGCAGTTCTTC	CASSYSGYYNEQFF	-	-	TRBV6-5	TRBJ2-1
TGCGCCAGCAGCGGCTCCGGGACAAGGCAAGAGACCCAGTACTTC	CASSGSGTRQETQYF	-	-	TRBV5-1	TRBJ2-5
TGTGCCAGCAGCCCTACAGGGTATGATGGAAAACTGTTTTTT	CASSPTGYDGKLFF	-	many	TRBV6-1	TRBJ1-4
TGTGCCAGCAGCTTAGTGCTCGGACAGGGGAGCAATGAGCAGTTCTTC	CASSLVLGQGSNEQFF	TRBD1	few	TRBV11-2	TRBJ2-1
TGTGCCAGCAGTGCGCGGGACTACCCGAGCACAGATACGCAGTATTTT	CASSARDYPSTDTQYF	TRBD2	-	TRBV6-1	TRBJ2-3
TGCAGTGCAACACTAGCGGGAGCGTGGGATGAGCAGTTCTTC	CSATLAGAWDEQFF	TRBD2	few	TRBV20-1	TRBJ2-1
TGCGCCAGCAGCTTGGATGGACGGAATAATTCACCCCTCCACTTT	CASSLDGRNNSPLHF	-	-	TRBV5-1	TRBJ1-6
TGCAGTGCTAGGTTGCAGGGGATTCTAGCCCTCCACTTT	CSARLQGILALHF	-	few	TRBV20-1	TRBJ1-6
TGTGCCAGCAGCTTTCAGATGAACACTGAAGCTTTCTTT	CASSFQMNTEAFF	-	few	TRBV7-2	TRBJ1-1
TGTGCCAGCTCACCCCTAGGGAGAAAGAAAAACATTCAGTACTTC	CASSPLGRKKNIQYF	-	few	TRBV18	TRBJ2-4
TGTGCCAGCTCTCAAGGCGGGCTAGCGGGAGGGCCCCTATGGGCCAACGTCCTGACTTTC	CASSQGGLAGGPLWANVLTF	TRBD2	-	TRBV6-2/TRBV6-3	TRBJ2-6
TGTGCCAGCAGTTTGTTTTCGGGTTTGGGATCCGGGGGCTTCTATGGCTACACCTTC	CASSLFSGLGSGGFYGYTF	-	-	TRBV28	TRBJ1-2
TGTGCCAGCAGTTTAGCCCAGGGACGGAACACTGAAGCTTTCTTT	CASSLAQGRNTEAFF	-	few	TRBV12-3/TRBV12-4	TRBJ1-1
TGTGCCAGCAGTTTATCCCGAGGGGGCCCCGAATCCAACTATGGCTACACCTTC	CASSLSRGGPESNYGYTF	TRBD1	-	TRBV27	TRBJ1-2
TGTGCCAGCAGTTGGACGGACAGGGAGTGGGAGCAGTACTTC	CASSWTDREWEQYF	TRBD1	few	TRBV6-2/TRBV6-3	TRBJ2-7
TGTGCCAAGAGACAGGGTTCTAACTATGGCTACACCTTC	CAKRQGSNYGYTF	TRBD1	few	TRBV6-1	TRBJ1-2
TGTGCCAGCAGTGAGCTGCGGGCGGGGAGCCAAAACATTCAGTACTTC	CASSELRAGSQNIQYF	-	many	TRBV2	TRBJ2-4
TGCAGTGCTAGAGCCGCCCTGGGGGCCAACGTCCTGACTTTC	CSARAALGANVLTF	-	-	TRBV20-1	TRBJ2-6